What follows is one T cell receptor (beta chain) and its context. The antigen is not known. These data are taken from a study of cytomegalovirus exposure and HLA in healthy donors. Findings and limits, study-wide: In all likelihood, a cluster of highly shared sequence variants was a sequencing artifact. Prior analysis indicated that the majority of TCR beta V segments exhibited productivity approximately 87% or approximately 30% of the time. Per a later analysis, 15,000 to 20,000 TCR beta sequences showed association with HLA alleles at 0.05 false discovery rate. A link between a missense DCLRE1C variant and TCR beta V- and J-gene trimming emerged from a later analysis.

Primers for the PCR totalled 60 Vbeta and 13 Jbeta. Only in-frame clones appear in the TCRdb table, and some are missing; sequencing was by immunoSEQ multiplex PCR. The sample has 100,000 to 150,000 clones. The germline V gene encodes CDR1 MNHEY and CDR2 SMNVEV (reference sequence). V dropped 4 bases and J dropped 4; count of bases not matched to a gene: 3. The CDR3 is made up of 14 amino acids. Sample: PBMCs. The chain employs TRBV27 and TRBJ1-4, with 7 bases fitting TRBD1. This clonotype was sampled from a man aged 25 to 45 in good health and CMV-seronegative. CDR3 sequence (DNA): TGTGCCAGCAGTTCAGGGGGATTTAATGAAAAACTGTTTTTT. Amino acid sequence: CASSSGGFNEKLFF.